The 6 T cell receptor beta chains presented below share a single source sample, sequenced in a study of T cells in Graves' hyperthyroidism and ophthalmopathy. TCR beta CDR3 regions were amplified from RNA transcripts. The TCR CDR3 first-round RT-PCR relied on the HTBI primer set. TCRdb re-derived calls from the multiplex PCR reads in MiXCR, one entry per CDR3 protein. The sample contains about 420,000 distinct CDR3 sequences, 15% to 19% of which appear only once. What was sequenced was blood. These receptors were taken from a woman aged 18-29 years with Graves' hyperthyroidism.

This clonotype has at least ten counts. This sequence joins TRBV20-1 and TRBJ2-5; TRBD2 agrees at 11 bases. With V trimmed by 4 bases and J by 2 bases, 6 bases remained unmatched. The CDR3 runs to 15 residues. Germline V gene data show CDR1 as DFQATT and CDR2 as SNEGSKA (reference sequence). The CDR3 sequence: CSATTSGGPQETQYF. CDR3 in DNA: TGCAGTGCTACAACTAGCGGGGGCCCTCAAGAGACCCAGTACTTC.

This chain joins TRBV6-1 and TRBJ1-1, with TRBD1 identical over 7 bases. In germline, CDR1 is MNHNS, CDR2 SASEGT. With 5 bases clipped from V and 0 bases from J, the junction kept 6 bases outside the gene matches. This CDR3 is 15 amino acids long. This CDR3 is CASSSHGTVNTEAFF. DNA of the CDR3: TGTGCCAGCAGTTCCCACGGGACAGTGAACACTGAAGCTTTCTTT.

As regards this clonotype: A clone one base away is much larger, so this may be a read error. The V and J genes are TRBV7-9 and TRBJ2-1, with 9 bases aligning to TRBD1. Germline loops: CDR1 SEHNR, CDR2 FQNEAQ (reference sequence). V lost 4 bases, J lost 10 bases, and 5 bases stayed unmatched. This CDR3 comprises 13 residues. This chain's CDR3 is CASSWGQGGEQFF. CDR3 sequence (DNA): TGTGCCAGCAGCTGGGGACAGGGTGGCGAGCAGTTCTTC.

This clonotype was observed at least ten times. The CDR3 DNA follows: TGTGCCAGCAGGAACACTGAAGCTTTCTTT. This translates into CASRNTEAFF. The rearrangement uses TRBV6-1 and TRBJ1-1; unclear D gene. This CDR3 has 10 amino acids. Germline values: CDR1 MNHNS, CDR2 SASEGT. Trimming removed 6 bases from V and 1 base from J, with 0 bases in between.

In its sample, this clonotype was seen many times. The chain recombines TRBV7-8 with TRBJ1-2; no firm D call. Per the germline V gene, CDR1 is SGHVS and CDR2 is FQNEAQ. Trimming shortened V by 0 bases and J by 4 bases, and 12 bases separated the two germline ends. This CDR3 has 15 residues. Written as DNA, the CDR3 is TGTGCCAGCAGCTTAGCCGGCAGCTGGGGCTATGGCTACACCTTC. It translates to CASSLAGSWGYGYTF.

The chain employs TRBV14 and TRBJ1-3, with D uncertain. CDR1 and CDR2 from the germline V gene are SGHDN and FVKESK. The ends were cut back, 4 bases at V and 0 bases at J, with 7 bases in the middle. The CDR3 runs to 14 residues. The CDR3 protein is CASSPRISGNTIYF. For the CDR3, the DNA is TGTGCCAGCAGCCCACGGATCTCTGGAAACACCATATATTTT. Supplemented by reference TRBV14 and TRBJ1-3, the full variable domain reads EAGVTQFPSHSVIEKGQTVTLRCDPISGHDNLYWYRRVMGKEIKFLLHFVKESKQDESGMPNNRFLAERTGGTYSTLKVQPAELEDSGVYFCASSPRISGNTIYFGEGSWLTVV.